The rows below give T cell receptor beta chains drawn from one sample of a study of blood T cell repertoires in COVID-19. The data were produced by immunoSEQ multiplex PCR, yet TCRdb's version contains in-frame clones alone and is incomplete. The sample has about 39,000 clones; over 70% are singletons. Sequenced: peripheral blood. The receptor set was obtained from a man between 45 and 60 years old with active or convalescent COVID-19. CDR3s include the opening cysteine and the closing phenylalanine or tryptophan. The D gene is left open where the match is weak. Rows may omit the clone size; those that give it use once, few, many or a size class.

len: 16
abundance: NA
d_gene: TRBD2
v_gene: TRBV28
j_gene: TRBJ2-1
CDR3nt: TGTGCCAGCAATCCCCTAGCGGCTAGCTCCTACAATGAGCAGTTCTTC
CDR3aa: CASNPLAASSYNEQFF

len: 16
abundance: NA
d_gene: TRBD1
v_gene: TRBV15
j_gene: TRBJ1-5
CDR3nt: TGTGCCACCAGCAGGGGGGACAGGGGGCTTAGTCAGCCCCAGCATTTT
CDR3aa: CATSRGDRGLSQPQHF

len: 12
abundance: NA
d_gene: NA
v_gene: TRBV3-1/TRBV3-2
j_gene: TRBJ1-2
CDR3nt: TGTGCCAGCAGCCAAGGAGTAAATGGCTACACCTTC
CDR3aa: CASSQGVNGYTF

len: 14
abundance: NA
d_gene: TRBD1
v_gene: TRBV7-2
j_gene: TRBJ1-2
CDR3nt: TGTGCCAGCAGTCCAGGGACAGCTAACTATGGCTACACCTTC
CDR3aa: CASSPGTANYGYTF

len: 17
abundance: NA
d_gene: TRBD2
v_gene: TRBV5-1
j_gene: TRBJ2-1
CDR3nt: TGCGCCAGCAGCGCAAGACTAGCGGGAGTTTCCTACAATGAGCAGTTCTTC
CDR3aa: CASSARLAGVSYNEQFF

len: 15
abundance: NA
d_gene: NA
v_gene: TRBV11-3
j_gene: TRBJ2-3
CDR3nt: TGTGCCAGCAGCTTATGGTCGGGGGGCACAGATACGCAGTATTTT
CDR3aa: CASSLWSGGTDTQYF

len: 15
abundance: NA
d_gene: NA
v_gene: TRBV2
j_gene: TRBJ2-1
CDR3nt: TGTGCCAGCAGTCCCCAGGGGAGAATCTACAATGAGCAGTTCTTC
CDR3aa: CASSPQGRIYNEQFF

len: 14
abundance: NA
d_gene: NA
v_gene: TRBV27
j_gene: TRBJ2-1
CDR3nt: TGTGCCAGTTACCGCGCCGGGTCCTTGGATGAGCAGTTCTTC
CDR3aa: CASYRAGSLDEQFF

len: 15
abundance: NA
d_gene: TRBD2
v_gene: TRBV19
j_gene: TRBJ2-3
CDR3nt: TGTGCCAGTACGCCACTAGCGGGAGCACTGGATACGCAGTATTTT
CDR3aa: CASTPLAGALDTQYF

len: 16
abundance: NA
d_gene: TRBD2
v_gene: TRBV19
j_gene: TRBJ2-1
CDR3nt: TGTGCCAGTAGTATCCTAGCGGGAGGTCGTAGCCATGAGCAGTTCTTC
CDR3aa: CASSILAGGRSHEQFF

len: 16
abundance: NA
d_gene: NA
v_gene: TRBV4-2
j_gene: TRBJ1-3
CDR3nt: TGTGCCAGCAGCCAAGAACGACAGGCCTCTGGAAACACCATATATTTT
CDR3aa: CASSQERQASGNTIYF

len: 15
abundance: NA
d_gene: NA
v_gene: TRBV27
j_gene: TRBJ2-2
CDR3nt: TGTGCCAGCAGGATCGGGGGTAGGGACACCGGGGAGCTGTTTTTT
CDR3aa: CASRIGGRDTGELFF

len: 12
abundance: NA
d_gene: TRBD1
v_gene: TRBV19
j_gene: TRBJ1-2
CDR3nt: TGTGCCACCCGGGACAGGAACTATGGCTACACCTTC
CDR3aa: CATRDRNYGYTF

len: 16
abundance: NA
d_gene: NA
v_gene: TRBV7-3
j_gene: TRBJ2-1
CDR3nt: TGTGCCAGCAGCTTAGAAGGCGGGACCGGGTACAATGAGCAGTTCTTC
CDR3aa: CASSLEGGTGYNEQFF

len: 15
abundance: NA
d_gene: NA
v_gene: TRBV4-1
j_gene: TRBJ1-6
CDR3nt: TGCGCCAGCAGCCAAGCGTCTAAAGCGGGTTCACCCCTCCACTTT
CDR3aa: CASSQASKAGSPLHF

len: 14
abundance: NA
d_gene: NA
v_gene: TRBV13
j_gene: TRBJ1-2
CDR3nt: TGTGCCAGCAGCTTAGGCCGCGGGAACTATGGCTACACCTTC
CDR3aa: CASSLGRGNYGYTF

len: 12
abundance: once
d_gene: TRBD1
v_gene: TRBV7-9
j_gene: TRBJ1-2
CDR3nt: TGTGCCAGCAGCCGGGACAGCTATGGCTACACCTTC
CDR3aa: CASSRDSYGYTF

len: 13
abundance: NA
d_gene: NA
v_gene: TRBV11-3
j_gene: TRBJ1-1
CDR3nt: TGTGCCAGCAGCTTAAGAGCGAACACTGAAGCTTTCTTT
CDR3aa: CASSLRANTEAFF

len: 13
abundance: NA
d_gene: NA
v_gene: TRBV20-1
j_gene: TRBJ1-1
CDR3nt: TGCAGTGCTAGTGTGGGGGGGCGGACTGAAGCTTTCTTT
CDR3aa: CSASVGGRTEAFF

len: 16
abundance: once
d_gene: TRBD1
v_gene: TRBV2
j_gene: TRBJ1-3
CDR3nt: TGTGCCAGCAGTGTCGGGGGACAGAGCTCTGGAAACACCATATATTTT
CDR3aa: CASSVGGQSSGNTIYF

len: 16
abundance: NA
d_gene: NA
v_gene: TRBV28
j_gene: TRBJ1-5
CDR3nt: TGTGCCAGCAACCCGCGGGGAAGTTTTAGCAATCAGCCCCAGCATTTT
CDR3aa: CASNPRGSFSNQPQHF

len: 14
abundance: NA
d_gene: NA
v_gene: TRBV4-1
j_gene: TRBJ1-1
CDR3nt: TGCGCCAGCAGGGGGCGGACCATGAACACTGAAGCTTTCTTT
CDR3aa: CASRGRTMNTEAFF

len: 15
abundance: NA
d_gene: NA
v_gene: TRBV7-2
j_gene: TRBJ1-5
CDR3nt: TGTGCCAGCAGCTTAGCGCCCAGGGAAAATCAGCCCCAGCATTTT
CDR3aa: CASSLAPRENQPQHF

len: 13
abundance: NA
d_gene: TRBD1
v_gene: TRBV29-1
j_gene: TRBJ2-4
CDR3nt: TGCAGCGTCTCCGGACAGGGGGGGAGCATTCAGTACTTC
CDR3aa: CSVSGQGGSIQYF

len: 14
abundance: NA
d_gene: NA
v_gene: TRBV15
j_gene: TRBJ2-7
CDR3nt: TGTGCCACCAGCAAGTCAGGGTCTACTTACGAGCAGTACTTC
CDR3aa: CATSKSGSTYEQYF

len: 14
abundance: NA
d_gene: TRBD1
v_gene: TRBV23-1
j_gene: TRBJ2-4
CDR3nt: TGCGCCAGCAGTCAATCGGACAGGGAAAACATTCAGTACTTC
CDR3aa: CASSQSDRENIQYF

len: 16
abundance: NA
d_gene: TRBD1
v_gene: TRBV2
j_gene: TRBJ1-1
CDR3nt: TGTGCCAGCAGTGAGGCAGGGGGGCTAGTGAACACTGAAGCTTTCTTT
CDR3aa: CASSEAGGLVNTEAFF

len: 14
abundance: NA
d_gene: TRBD1
v_gene: TRBV19
j_gene: TRBJ1-1
CDR3nt: TGTGCCAGTAGTAGGCGGGACAGGGTATATGAAGCTTTCTTT
CDR3aa: CASSRRDRVYEAFF

len: 15
abundance: NA
d_gene: TRBD1
v_gene: TRBV29-1
j_gene: TRBJ1-4
CDR3nt: TGCAGCGCCGCCCAGGGGGGTACAACTAATGAAAAACTGTTTTTT
CDR3aa: CSAAQGGTTNEKLFF

len: 13
abundance: few
d_gene: NA
v_gene: TRBV5-3
j_gene: TRBJ2-5
CDR3nt: TGTGCCGGCTACATCTTTGGAGGGGAGACCCAGTACTTC
CDR3aa: CAGYIFGGETQYF

len: 15
abundance: NA
d_gene: TRBD2
v_gene: TRBV4-2
j_gene: TRBJ2-1
CDR3nt: TGTGCCAGCAGCCAAGATCAGGGCGGGGGCAATGAGCAGTTCTTC
CDR3aa: CASSQDQGGGNEQFF

len: 16
abundance: NA
d_gene: TRBD2
v_gene: TRBV5-1
j_gene: TRBJ2-2
CDR3nt: TGCGCCAGCAGCTTAAGACTAGCGGGAGTGGGCGGGGAGCTGTTTTTT
CDR3aa: CASSLRLAGVGGELFF

len: 16
abundance: NA
d_gene: NA
v_gene: TRBV15
j_gene: TRBJ1-4
CDR3nt: TGTGCCACCAGCCCTGGAGGGACCGCGACTAATGAAAAACTGTTTTTT
CDR3aa: CATSPGGTATNEKLFF

len: 14
abundance: NA
d_gene: NA
v_gene: TRBV19
j_gene: TRBJ1-6
CDR3nt: TGTGCCAGTAGTATGGGCGGGTTTGATTCACCCCTCCACTTT
CDR3aa: CASSMGGFDSPLHF

len: 15
abundance: NA
d_gene: NA
v_gene: TRBV21-1
j_gene: TRBJ1-6
CDR3nt: TGTGCCAGCACCCAGGTTACGTGCAGGAATTCACCCCTCCACTTT
CDR3aa: CASTQVTCRNSPLHF

len: 16
abundance: NA
d_gene: TRBD2
v_gene: TRBV19
j_gene: TRBJ2-1
CDR3nt: TGTGCCAGTAGTATTTCGACGGGAGGGCCCTACAATGAGCAGTTCTTC
CDR3aa: CASSISTGGPYNEQFF

len: 13
abundance: NA
d_gene: NA
v_gene: TRBV7-8
j_gene: TRBJ2-5
CDR3nt: TGTGCCAGCAGCCCGCGTGTGGTGGAGACCCAGTACTTC
CDR3aa: CASSPRVVETQYF

len: 14
abundance: NA
d_gene: NA
v_gene: TRBV6-1
j_gene: TRBJ1-2
CDR3nt: TGTGCCAGCAGTGACCCAACAGGAACCTATGGCTACACCTTC
CDR3aa: CASSDPTGTYGYTF

len: 14
abundance: few
d_gene: NA
v_gene: TRBV5-5
j_gene: TRBJ2-5
CDR3nt: TGTGCCAGCAGCTCCTACAGGGTCTGGGAGACCCAGTACTTC
CDR3aa: CASSSYRVWETQYF

len: 14
abundance: NA
d_gene: TRBD1
v_gene: TRBV15
j_gene: TRBJ2-2
CDR3nt: TGTGCCACCAGCAGAGGGGACAGGGTCGGGGAGCTGTTTTTT
CDR3aa: CATSRGDRVGELFF

len: 20
abundance: NA
d_gene: TRBD2
v_gene: TRBV11-3
j_gene: TRBJ2-2
CDR3nt: TGTGCCAGCAGCTTAAATTTCCCGGTAGCGGGGGCCAAGAACACCGGGGAGCTGTTTTTT
CDR3aa: CASSLNFPVAGAKNTGELFF

len: 16
abundance: few
d_gene: NA
v_gene: TRBV5-1
j_gene: TRBJ2-5
CDR3nt: TGCGCCAGCAGCTTAGGAGGGGTCTTAGGCACAGAGACCCAGTACTTC
CDR3aa: CASSLGGVLGTETQYF

len: 14
abundance: NA
d_gene: NA
v_gene: TRBV28
j_gene: TRBJ2-2
CDR3nt: TGTGCCAGCAGTTTGGGTGGGGAGGCCGGGGAGCTGTTTTTT
CDR3aa: CASSLGGEAGELFF

len: 15
abundance: NA
d_gene: TRBD1
v_gene: TRBV3-1/TRBV3-2
j_gene: TRBJ1-2
CDR3nt: TGTGCCAGCAGTACAGGGGGCGCGGATAACTATGGCTACACCTTC
CDR3aa: CASSTGGADNYGYTF

len: 14
abundance: NA
d_gene: NA
v_gene: TRBV4-2
j_gene: TRBJ1-2
CDR3nt: TGTGCCAGCAGCCAAGTCACAGGGTTATCAGGCTACACCTTC
CDR3aa: CASSQVTGLSGYTF

len: 15
abundance: NA
d_gene: NA
v_gene: TRBV9
j_gene: TRBJ2-1
CDR3nt: TGTGCCAGCACCCCCCTTGGAACTGCGGGCAATGAGCAGTTCTTC
CDR3aa: CASTPLGTAGNEQFF

len: 18
abundance: NA
d_gene: TRBD2
v_gene: TRBV5-1
j_gene: TRBJ2-1
CDR3nt: TGCGCCAGCAGCTTGGCCACTAGCGGGAGGGACGCCTACAATGAGCAGTTCTTC
CDR3aa: CASSLATSGRDAYNEQFF

len: 15
abundance: NA
d_gene: TRBD1
v_gene: TRBV29-1
j_gene: TRBJ1-3
CDR3nt: TGCAGCGTGCGGACAGGGAGTAACTCTGGAAACACCATATATTTT
CDR3aa: CSVRTGSNSGNTIYF

len: 14
abundance: NA
d_gene: NA
v_gene: TRBV9
j_gene: TRBJ2-5
CDR3nt: TGTGCCAGCAGCGTCTCAGGTCAGGGGGAGACCCAGTACTTC
CDR3aa: CASSVSGQGETQYF

len: 17
abundance: NA
d_gene: TRBD1
v_gene: TRBV5-4
j_gene: TRBJ1-3
CDR3nt: TGTGCCAGCAGCTTGGTGGGACAGCCATACTCTGGAAACACCATATATTTT
CDR3aa: CASSLVGQPYSGNTIYF

len: 16
abundance: NA
d_gene: NA
v_gene: TRBV5-1
j_gene: TRBJ1-6
CDR3nt: TGCGCCAGCAGGACAGGTCCCAGCTCCTATAATTCACCCCTCCACTTT
CDR3aa: CASRTGPSSYNSPLHF

len: 15
abundance: NA
d_gene: TRBD1
v_gene: TRBV3-1/TRBV3-2
j_gene: TRBJ1-2
CDR3nt: TGTGCCAGCAGCCCCATGGGACAGTCCTTGGGAGGCTACACCTTC
CDR3aa: CASSPMGQSLGGYTF

len: 14
abundance: NA
d_gene: NA
v_gene: TRBV19
j_gene: TRBJ2-2
CDR3nt: TGTGCCAGTGCAGTCGAGGCGAACACCGGGGAGCTGTTTTTT
CDR3aa: CASAVEANTGELFF